The 27 T cell receptor beta chains reported below all come from one sample, sequenced in a study of blood T cell repertoires in COVID-19. This table comes from immunoSEQ multiplex PCR, and its TCRdb copy is limited to in-frame clones, with some not included. The table has around 100,000 clones, about 90% seen once. Sequencing used peripheral blood. These receptors all come from a man aged 25 to 40 in a cohort sampled during active COVID-19.

This clone was observed a handful of times. The V and J genes are TRBV7-2 and TRBJ1-2; 7 bases agree with TRBD1. V trimming: 4 bases; J trimming: 3 bases; junction bases outside the gene matches: 5. Germline CDR1 reads SGHTA; CDR2 reads FQGNSA. The CDR3 runs to 14 residues. CDR3 loop: CASSSQGEDYGYTF. DNA for the CDR3: TGTGCCAGCAGCTCCCAGGGGGAGGACTATGGCTACACCTTC.

J is TRBJ1-6 and V is TRBV6-1; D gene ambiguous. The V end lost 2 bases, the J end lost 10 bases, and 12 bases lay between the germline ends. This CDR3 spans 14 amino acids. Germline V lookup: CDR1 MNHNS, CDR2 SASEGT. CDR3 residues: CASSERELGSPLHF. The CDR3, as DNA: TGTGCCAGCAGTGAACGGGAACTAGGGTCACCCCTCCACTTT.

The CDR3 nucleotides are TGTGCCAGCAGCATCAGACAGGGCGGTATGGGGGAGCAGTACTTC. This encodes CASSIRQGGMGEQYF. This chain links TRBV11-2 with TRBJ2-7; 7 bases map to TRBD1. There are 15 residues in the CDR3. Germline CDR1 reads SGHAT; CDR2 reads FQNNGV. The junction had 14 bases not matched to a gene; V was cut back by 5 bases and J by 7 bases. The variable domain in full, with the rest retrieved from reference TRBV11-2 and TRBJ2-7, is EAGVAQSPRYKIIEKRQSVAFWCNPISGHATLYWYQQILGQGPKLLIQFQNNGVVDDSQLPKDRFSAERLKGVDSTLKIQPAKLEDSAVYLCASSIRQGGMGEQYFGPGTRLTVT.

Here the CDR3 reads CASRGQGGQPQHF. CDR3 in DNA: TGTGCCAGCAGGGGACAGGGGGGTCAGCCCCAGCATTTT. The chain links TRBV12-3 or TRBV12-4 to TRBJ1-5; 11 nucleotides line up with TRBD1. J lost 6 bases, V lost 6 bases, and 1 base had no gene match. CDR3 length: 13 residues.

The chain uses TRBV25-1 and TRBJ2-7; 8 positions match TRBD2. The CDR3 loop spans 13 amino acids. V lost 11 bases, J lost 3 bases, and 9 bases stayed unmatched. Germline assignment: CDR1 MGHDK and CDR2 SYGVNS. CDR3 coding DNA: TGTGCCTGTGCCCGGGGGGGGGACTACGAGCAGTACTTC. Protein: CACARGGDYEQYF.

The chain links TRBV15 to TRBJ2-3; no firm D call. Trimming stripped 0 bases from V and 6 bases from J, with 10 bases between. There are 14 residues in the CDR3. The germline gives CDR1 LNHNV, CDR2 YYDKDF (reference sequence). CDR3: CATSRDTTGDTQYF. Here the CDR3 DNA reads TGTGCCACCAGCAGAGACACGACCGGGGATACGCAGTATTTT.

The rearrangement links TRBV7-6 to TRBJ2-3; 8 positions agree with TRBD2. This CDR3 contains 17 residues. Germline V gene data show CDR1 as SGHVS and CDR2 as FNYEAQ. Trimming took 5 bases from V and 2 from J; bases not matched to a gene: 12. The CDR3 nucleotides read TGTGCCAGCAGCGGAGATATTAAGCGGGGGACCACAGATACGCAGTATTTT. It is translated as CASSGDIKRGTTDTQYF.

The chain uses TRBV5-1 and TRBJ1-1; 7 bases are shared with TRBD1. The CDR3 sequence is 14 residues long. Germline values: CDR1 SGHRS, CDR2 YFSETQ. V lost 4 bases and J lost 7; bases outside the gene matches: 10. The CDR3 sequence: CASSTRTGQSEAFF. CDR3 in DNA: TGCGCCAGCAGCACGCGAACGGGACAGAGTGAAGCTTTCTTT.

The chain links TRBV5-1 to TRBJ1-1, with D unclear. V shed 1 base and J shed 1 base, with 5 bases lying between them. Germline V CDR1 and CDR2: SGHRS, YFSETQ. This CDR3 contains 13 residues. The CDR3, as DNA: TGCGCCAGCAGCTTGTCCCAGAACACTGAAGCTTTCTTT. It translates to CASSLSQNTEAFF.

The gene calls are TRBV19 and TRBJ2-3; D is possibly TRBD2 (6 bases). Trimming removed 8 bases from V and 1 base from J, with 13 bases in between. The CDR3 covers 14 residues. CDR1 and CDR2 (germline): LNHDA, SQIVND (reference sequence). The DNA for the CDR3 is TGTGCCAGTCGTGGGCGGGGTGGCACAGATACGCAGTATTTT. It translates to CASRGRGGTDTQYF.

The J gene is TRBJ2-1, the V gene TRBV27; TRBD2 aligns across 9 bases. Germline CDR1 is MNHEY and CDR2 is SMNVEV (reference sequence). Unmatched junction bases numbered 10, after V lost 7 bases and J lost 6 bases. This CDR3 has 15 amino acids. The CDR3 DNA is TGTGCCAGCATACCCAGGCGGGGGGGGACCAATGAGCAGTTCTTC. It codes for CASIPRRGGTNEQFF.

The chain recombines TRBV4-3 with TRBJ2-1, with D hard to call. The CDR3 is 13 amino acids. Trimming took off 0 bases at V and 10 bases at J, with 10 bases between the two ends. From germline, CDR1 is LGHNA and CDR2 YSLEER. The CDR3 DNA reads TGCGCCAGCAGCCAAGATCGCAGGCTCGAGCAGTTCTTC. Protein product: CASSQDRRLEQFF.

CDR3 loop: CASSRHWAETQYF. The CDR3 bases are TGTGCCAGCAGCCGACACTGGGCCGAGACCCAGTACTTC. V usage is TRBV7-9 and J usage is TRBJ2-5; D unresolved. Deletions cut 5 bases from V and 5 bases from J, with 12 bases between. Germline V gives CDR1 SEHNR, CDR2 FQNEAQ (reference sequence). CDR3 length equals 13 residues.

This chain joins TRBV6-1 and TRBJ2-7; D is unclear. The V and J ends lost 1 base and 0 bases respectively, with 4 bases between them. This CDR3 is built from 13 residues. Germline V lookup: CDR1 MNHNS, CDR2 SASEGT. CDR3 loop: CASSEERSYEQYF. For the CDR3, the DNA is TGTGCCAGCAGTGAAGAGCGCTCCTACGAGCAGTACTTC.

V and J are TRBV6-1 and TRBJ2-1, with 14 bases fitting TRBD2. Germline CDR1 reads MNHNS; CDR2 reads SASEGT. The ends lost 0 bases at V and 2 bases at J; junction bases unmatched: 3. CDR3 size: 18 residues. The CDR3 DNA reads TGTGCCAGCAGTGAAGCGCTGACTAGCGGGGGGGCCTACAATGAGCAGTTCTTC. It specifies CASSEALTSGGAYNEQFF.

The chain carries TRBV6-5 and TRBJ1-3; 9 bases are shared with TRBD1. Germline CDR1 MNHEY, CDR2 SVGAGI. The CDR3 consists of 15 residues. With 6 bases clipped from V and 0 bases from J, the junction kept 3 bases outside the gene matches. The CDR3 DNA reads as TGTGCCAGCAGAAGGACAGGGGACTCTGGAAACACCATATATTTT. Protein: CASRRTGDSGNTIYF.

V usage is TRBV10-1 and J usage is TRBJ2-7; the match to TRBD1 covers 8 bases. The CDR3 is 13 residues long. Germline CDR1 and CDR2: WNHNN and SYGVQD (reference sequence). The V and J ends lost 8 bases and 7 bases, in that order; junction bases with no gene match: 10. The CDR3 DNA follows: TGCGCCAGCCAGGGACAGGTTCAAGGAGAGCAGTACTTC. Translated: CASQGQVQGEQYF.

The chain carries TRBV5-6 and TRBJ1-2; D possibly corresponds to TRBD1 (5 bases). CDR3 size: 14 residues. Germline lookup yields CDR1 SGHDT and CDR2 YYEEEE. Trimming left V 0 bases short and J 4 bases short, with 10 bases between. The CDR3 bases are TGTGCCAGCAGCTTGGGGGGCAGCTCCTATGGCTACACCTTC. Its translation: CASSLGGSSYGYTF. Using reference TRBV5-6 and TRBJ1-2 for the parts outside the CDR3, the full variable domain is DAGVTQSPTHLIKTRGQQVTLRCSPKSGHDTVSWYQQALGQGPQFIFQYYEEEERQRGNFPDRFSGHQFPNYSSELNVNALLLGDSALYLCASSLGGSSYGYTFGSGTRLTVV.

The V gene is TRBV29-1, the J gene TRBJ2-5; perhaps TRBD2 as D (7 bases). Trimming left V 7 bases short and J 6 bases short, with 18 bases between. The CDR3 consists of 13 residues. Per germline, CDR1 SQVTM and CDR2 ANQGSEA. The CDR3 region has the DNA TGCAGCGCCCTCGCAGCGGGGACAAAGACCCAGTACTTC. Its protein product is CSALAAGTKTQYF. The variable domain in full, with the rest retrieved from reference TRBV29-1 and TRBJ2-5, is SAVISQKPSRDICQRGTSLTIQCQVDSQVTMMFWYRQQPGQSLTLIATANQGSEATYESGFVIDKFPISRPNLTFSTLTVSNMSPEDSSIYLCSALAAGTKTQYFGPGTRLLVL.

The chain combines TRBV5-4 with TRBJ2-5; 7 nucleotides agree with TRBD1. CDR1 and CDR2 from the germline V gene are SGHNT and YYREEE (reference sequence). J lost 4 bases, V lost 2 bases, and 5 bases had no gene match. The CDR3 totals 14 residues. The CDR3 is CASSFQGVSETQYF. The CDR3 DNA reads as TGTGCCAGCAGCTTCCAGGGGGTTTCAGAGACCCAGTACTTC. The full variable domain, rest sourced from reference TRBV5-4 and TRBJ2-5, is ETGVTQSPTHLIKTRGQQVTLRCSSQSGHNTVSWYQQALGQGPQFIFQYYREEENGRGNFPPRFSGLQFPNYSSELNVNALELDDSALYLCASSFQGVSETQYFGPGTRLLVL.

The genes are TRBV5-1 and TRBJ2-1, with unresolved D. The CDR3 has 14 amino acids. From germline, CDR1 is SGHRS and CDR2 YFSETQ. Trimming took 2 bases from V and 1 from J, leaving 7 bases between them. The CDR3 nucleotides are TGCGCCAGCAGCTTAAGACTGTCCTACAATGAGCAGTTCTTC. This encodes CASSLRLSYNEQFF.

The chain joins TRBV11-2 to TRBJ1-1; D unresolved. The CDR3 sequence is 16 residues long. The V and J ends lost 2 bases and 3 bases respectively, with 16 bases between them. Germline V lookup: CDR1 SGHAT, CDR2 FQNNGV. This chain's CDR3 is CASSLNRDPRDTEAFF. CDR3 sequence (DNA): TGTGCCAGCAGCTTAAATCGGGATCCTAGGGACACTGAAGCTTTCTTT. The full variable domain, completed using reference TRBV11-2 and TRBJ1-1, is EAGVAQSPRYKIIEKRQSVAFWCNPISGHATLYWYQQILGQGPKLLIQFQNNGVVDDSQLPKDRFSAERLKGVDSTLKIQPAKLEDSAVYLCASSLNRDPRDTEAFFGQGTRLTVV.

The J gene is TRBJ1-2, the V gene TRBV6-1; 7 positions agree with TRBD1. V shed 2 bases and J 2 bases; nucleotides not matched to a gene: 5. Germline V CDR1 and CDR2: MNHNS, SASEGT. This CDR3 has 15 amino acids. The chain's CDR3 is CASSEKAGQNYGYTF. Here the CDR3 DNA reads TGTGCCAGCAGTGAAAAGGCGGGACAGAACTATGGCTACACCTTC.

The V and J genes are TRBV6-5 and TRBJ2-7; D is possibly TRBD2 (6 bases). This CDR3 comprises 14 residues. Germline V gene lookup returns CDR1 MNHEY and CDR2 SVGAGI. Between the trimmed V and J ends, which lost 9 bases and 5 bases, there was a span of 20 bases. CDR3 DNA: TGTGCCAGTTCTCAGGGACTTATCCCACACGAGCAGTACTTC. It is translated as CASSQGLIPHEQYF.

The chain recombines TRBV7-3 with TRBJ2-3, with 9 bases fitting TRBD2. This CDR3 is built from 16 residues. Germline lookup yields CDR1 SGHTA and CDR2 FQGTGA. Trimming at V came to 5 bases and at J to 2 bases, leaving 8 bases not matched to a gene. CDR3 sequence reads: CASSQGGLATTDTQYF. The CDR3 nucleotides are TGTGCCAGCAGCCAAGGGGGACTAGCAACCACAGATACGCAGTATTTT.

This clone was counted a few times. The gene calls are TRBV4-3 and TRBJ2-7, with 10 bases lining up with TRBD2. Per the germline V gene, CDR1 is LGHNA and CDR2 is YSLEER. This CDR3 spans 16 amino acids. V shed 0 bases, J shed 3 bases, and the junction held 5 bases outside the gene matches. CDR3 amino acids: CASSQDRASGGYEQYF. CDR3 in DNA: TGCGCCAGCAGCCAAGACAGGGCTAGCGGGGGCTACGAGCAGTACTTC.

This clone was counted a few times. The CDR3 DNA reads TGTGCCAGCAGCGTAGGGGCTAGCGGACTCACAGATACGCAGTATTTT. It encodes CASSVGASGLTDTQYF. The chain links TRBV9 to TRBJ2-3, with TRBD2 matching over 7 bases. Germline CDR1 and CDR2: SGDLS and YYNGEE. This CDR3 comprises 16 residues. Trimming at V came to 0 bases and at J to 2 bases, leaving 6 bases not matched to a gene.